A single TCR beta chain is shown here with its context. Its specificity is unknown. Profiled with immunoSEQ multiplex PCR; TCRdb holds only in-frame clones, not every one. The table shows 100,000 to 150,000 clones, with around 82% occurring only once. The data were taken from a study of radiation and T cells in renal cell carcinoma. Study-level findings and limits: Baseline intratumoral clonotype presence is unknown without pretreatment biopsies. In blood, top tumor clones expanded by 2 weeks, shrinking by 4.

As for time point: blood 2 weeks post-SBRT. This sample's treatment: 15 Gy SBRT to primary tumor, nephrectomy 4 weeks later. Serial blood draws occurred at baseline and 2 and 4 weeks post-SBRT. The CDR3 consists of 15 residues. J gave up 3 bases and V 0 bases, and 0 bases lay outside the gene matches. Germline CDR1 and CDR2: SGHVS and FQNEAQ. The V and J genes are TRBV7-8 and TRBJ2-5; 11 bases are shared with TRBD2. The material was blood, obtained from a patient whose treatment included radiotherapy and nephrectomy. The sequence derives from a man between 50 and 59 years old with renal cell carcinoma. The CDR3: CASSLASGREETQYF. CDR3 DNA: TGTGCCAGCAGCTTAGCTAGCGGGAGGGAAGAGACCCAGTACTTC. Filled out from reference TRBV7-8 and TRBJ2-5, the complete variable domain reads GAGVSQSPRYKVAKRGQDVALRCDPISGHVSLFWYQQALGQGPEFLTYFQNEAQLDKSGLPSDRFFAERPEGSVSTLKIQRTQQEDSAVYLCASSLASGREETQYFGPGTRLLVL.